The table lists the clone carrying this T cell receptor beta chain with a few counts. Its target is not known. The CDR3 contains 15 residues. After removal of 6 bases from V and 2 bases from J, the junction contained 12 bases not matched to a gene. Per germline, CDR1 SQVTM and CDR2 ANQGSEA. The source of the sample is a study of cytomegalovirus exposure and HLA in healthy donors. Study findings and constraints: Being productive about 87% or about 30% of the time was typical of most TCR beta V segments in an earlier analysis. Indistinguishable V segments such as TRBV6-2 and TRBV6-3 were excluded. Later, an analysis showed that TCR beta chains associated with HLA were more clonally expanded than others that were equally common. A later analysis by the authors found several of the most significant clusters apparently linked to common viral pathogens.

13 Jbeta primers and 60 Vbeta primers were used for the PCR. Sequencing used immunoSEQ multiplex PCR; TCRdb keeps in-frame clones, though not all of them. The sample records some 150,000 clones, more than 7.5% being singletons. The sequencing input was PBMCs. The chain joins TRBV29-1 to TRBJ1-2; 7 bases line up with TRBD1. This receptor was identified in a man in his forties or fifties in good health and CMV-seronegative. The CDR3, as DNA: TGCAGCGTAGACAGGGCCTCAGGAAGAAACTATGGCTACACCTTC. Amino acid sequence: CSVDRASGRNYGYTF.